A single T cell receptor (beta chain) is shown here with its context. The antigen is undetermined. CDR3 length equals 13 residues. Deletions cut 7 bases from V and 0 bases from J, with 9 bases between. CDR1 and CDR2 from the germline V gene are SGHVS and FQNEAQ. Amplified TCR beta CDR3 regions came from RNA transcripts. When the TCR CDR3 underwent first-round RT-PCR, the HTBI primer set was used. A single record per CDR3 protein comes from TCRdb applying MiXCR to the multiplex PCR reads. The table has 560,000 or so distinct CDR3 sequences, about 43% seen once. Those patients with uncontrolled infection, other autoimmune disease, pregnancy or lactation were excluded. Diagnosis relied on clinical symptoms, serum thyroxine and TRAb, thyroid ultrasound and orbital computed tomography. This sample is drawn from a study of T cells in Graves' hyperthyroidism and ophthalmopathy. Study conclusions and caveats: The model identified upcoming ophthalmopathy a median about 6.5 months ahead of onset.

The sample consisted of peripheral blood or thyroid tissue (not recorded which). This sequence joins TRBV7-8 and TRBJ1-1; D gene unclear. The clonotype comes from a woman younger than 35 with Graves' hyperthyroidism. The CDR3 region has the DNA TGTGCCAGCACCCCCCTGATGAACACTGAAGCTTTCTTT. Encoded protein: CASTPLMNTEAFF.